The 16 T cell receptor beta chains in this list originate from one sample, sequenced in a study of blood T cells in healthy people across ages. The second PCR ran roughly 6 to 11 cycles with a sample-barcoded 5' primer and J-beta primers. TCRdb itself ran the 5' RACE reads through MiXCR, one entry per CDR3 protein. The data hold around 940,000 distinct CDR3 sequences, with roughly half observed a single time. What was sequenced was blood. The receptor set was obtained from a woman in her sixties or seventies in good health.

The rearrangement links TRBV20-1 to TRBJ2-7, with TRBD2 identical over 13 bases. J lost 7 bases, V lost 5 bases, and 11 bases had no gene match. The CDR3 extends over 15 amino acids. The germline gives CDR1 DFQATT, CDR2 SNEGSKA (reference sequence). The CDR3 bases are TGCAGTGCTGTCTCCGGGACTAGCGGGACCAATGAGCAGTACTTC. Amino acid sequence: CSAVSGTSGTNEQYF.

CDR3: CASSSTPGYRETQYF. The CDR3 bases are TGTGCCAGCAGTTCGACACCAGGGTATCGAGAGACCCAGTACTTC. The V gene is TRBV28, the J gene TRBJ2-5, with D perhaps TRBD1 (5 bases). Germline V gene data show CDR1 as MDHEN and CDR2 as SYDVKM. Trimming took off 4 bases at V and 4 bases at J, with 16 bases between the two ends. CDR3 length equals 15 residues.

The chain recombines TRBV4-1 with TRBJ1-5; D call uncertain. Trimming took 4 bases from V and 7 from J, leaving 14 bases between them. Germline V CDR1 and CDR2: MGHRA, YSYEKL. CDR3 length: 14 residues. The CDR3 sequence: CASSRAGLEQPQHF. CDR3 DNA sequence: TGCGCCAGCAGCCGAGCGGGGTTGGAGCAGCCCCAGCATTTT.

The V and J genes are TRBV21-1 and TRBJ2-1; no DNA check was done on the table's D call, TRBD1. TRBV21-1 is a listed pseudogene. The CDR3 is 16 residues long. CDR3 nucleotides: TGTGCCAGCAGCAAAGAGGGTGGGGCCGAAAACAATGAGCAGTTCTTC. Translating gives CASSKEGGAENNEQFF.

The gene calls are TRBV7-3 and TRBJ2-3, with 8 nucleotides matching TRBD2. The CDR3 totals 15 residues. Unmatched junction bases numbered 7, after V lost 2 bases and J lost 6 bases. Looked up from germline, CDR1 is SGHTA and CDR2 is FQGTGA. CDR3 sequence: CASSLAGRATDTQYF. DNA for the CDR3: TGTGCCAGCAGCTTAGCCGGGAGGGCGACTGATACGCAGTATTTT.

V usage is TRBV4-3 and J usage is TRBJ2-5; D gene uncertain. CDR1 is LGHNA and CDR2 is YSLEER in the germline V gene. This CDR3 region has 15 residues. Trimming took 1 base from V and 11 from J, leaving 20 bases between them. The CDR3 loop reads CASSQGADPYNEQYF. CDR3 coding DNA: TGCGCCAGCAGCCAAGGGGCGGACCCGTACAATGAGCAGTACTTC.

The CDR3 region has the DNA TGCAGCGTTACAGGGGGCATATTGTACACTGAAGCTTTCTTT. It codes for CSVTGGILYTEAFF. The chain links TRBV29-1 to TRBJ1-1; 9 bases align to TRBD1. Germline values: CDR1 SQVTM, CDR2 ANQGSEA. This CDR3 has 14 amino acids. V gave up 5 bases and J gave up 3 bases; unmatched junction bases: 7.

The chain links TRBV5-1 to TRBJ2-7; D may be TRBD1 (6 bases). Germline CDR1 and CDR2: SGHRS and YFSETQ. V was trimmed by 9 bases and J by 5 bases, leaving 24 bases between them. The CDR3 covers 15 residues. The CDR3 sequence: CATTSRGYQGDEQYF. As DNA, the CDR3 is TGCGCCACTACCTCGAGGGGGTACCAAGGGGACGAGCAGTACTTC.

There are a few counts of this clonotype. The chain combines TRBV6-6 with TRBJ2-5; TRBD2 matches at 9 bases. CDR1 is MNHNY, CDR2 SVGAGI, per germline (reference sequence). CDR3 length: 16 amino acids. J lost 2 bases, V lost 6 bases, and 10 bases had no gene match. CDR3 DNA sequence: TGTGCCAGCAGGACCCGACTAGCGGTAACACAAGAGACCCAGTACTTC. Protein sequence: CASRTRLAVTQETQYF.

This clonotype was seen a few times. The chain couples TRBV7-2 to TRBJ2-5; 8 bases align to TRBD2. Germline V gives CDR1 SGHTA, CDR2 FQGNSA. After removal of 4 bases from V and 7 bases from J, the junction contained 17 bases not matched to a gene. The CDR3 totals 17 residues. CDR3 in amino acids: CASSSRSAAGAGGTQYF. Here the CDR3 DNA reads TGTGCCAGCAGCTCAAGGTCGGCAGCGGGTGCGGGAGGGACCCAGTACTTC.

The chain links TRBV3-1 to TRBJ2-1; no reliable D call. The CDR3 totals 16 residues. Trimming cost V 4 bases and J 2 bases, with 15 bases left between them. Germline CDR1 LGHDT, CDR2 YNNKEL (reference sequence). Here the CDR3 reads CASSPSALSPYNEQFF. The CDR3 region has the DNA TGTGCCAGCAGCCCCTCAGCCCTCAGCCCCTACAATGAGCAGTTCTTC.

V gene TRBV20-1 combines with J gene TRBJ2-3, with TRBD2 matching over 8 bases. Germline V lookup: CDR1 DFQATT, CDR2 SNEGSKA (reference sequence). The CDR3 is 15 amino acids. The CDR3 DNA is TGCACCTCGATAAACCGGCGGGAGGGCACAGATACGCAGTATTTT. It is translated as CTSINRREGTDTQYF.

The V call is TRBV24-1, the J call TRBJ2-5; the D gene is possibly TRBD1 (6 bases). Trimming took off 3 bases at V and 5 bases at J, with 21 bases between the two ends. This CDR3 spans 17 amino acids. Germline values: CDR1 KGHDR, CDR2 SFDVKD. The CDR3 region has the DNA TGTGCCACCAGTGATACTAAACAGGGACGCGAGAGGGAGACCCAGTACTTC. This sequence encodes CATSDTKQGRERETQYF.

The CDR3 region has the DNA TGTGCCAGCAGCCGTAATAGCGGGAGTCGAAAGACCCAGTACTTC. This codes for CASSRNSGSRKTQYF. The chain links TRBV3-1 to TRBJ2-5; 9 bases line up with TRBD2. CDR3 length: 15 amino acids. Losses at the gene ends were 4 bases for V and 6 bases for J; bases not matched to a gene: 9. CDR1 is LGHDT and CDR2 is YNNKEL in the germline V gene (reference sequence).

This clonotype has a single count. V usage is TRBV20-1 and J usage is TRBJ2-1; D remains unclear. The CDR3 is 15 amino acids. V was cut by 5 bases and J by 4 bases, with 18 bases left in between. Germline CDR1 DFQATT, CDR2 SNEGSKA (reference sequence). CDR3 in DNA: TGCAGTGCTGAAAACTACCTTGAAGCGTACAATGAGCAGTTCTTC. Protein: CSAENYLEAYNEQFF.

The J gene is TRBJ2-7, the V gene TRBV7-2, with 7 bases fitting TRBD1. V was pared by 1 base and J by 4 bases, with 7 bases of the junction left unmatched. The CDR3 totals 15 residues. The germline CDR1 and CDR2 sequences are SGHTA and FQGNSA. CDR3 region: CASSLGGQRFYEQYF. CDR3 bases: TGTGCCAGCAGCTTAGGGGGACAGAGATTTTACGAGCAGTACTTC.